This T cell receptor (beta chain) originates from a study of shared T cell receptors in the human thymus. The V and J ends lost 0 bases and 5 bases, in that order; junction bases with no gene match: 10. The germline gives CDR1 LGHNA, CDR2 YNFKEQ. The CDR3 runs 17 residues. Sequenced by immunoSEQ multiplex PCR; TCRdb stores in-frame clones only, minus some. Found here are hundreds of thousands of clones, over 75% of them singletons; the top ten hold roughly 0.0089%. In addition, the sample was reused for a study of human thymus T cells. That source reports: Thymus specimens were resections from corrective heart surgery. What related research reported was that thymic repertoires overlapped highly among unrelated individuals.

The chain joins TRBV4-2 to TRBJ2-7, with 10 bases aligning to TRBD2. The clonotype was recovered from a boy under three years old with a congenital heart defect. Sequencing input: thymocytes. The CDR3 spells CASSQDPPSGSFHEQYF. DNA for the CDR3: TGTGCCAGCAGCCAAGATCCCCCTAGCGGGAGTTTCCACGAGCAGTACTTC.